The source of this T cell receptor beta chain is a study of cytomegalovirus exposure and HLA in healthy donors. The V gene's germline CDR1 is MDHEN and CDR2 SYDVKM. The V gene end was trimmed by 3 bases and the J gene end by 3 bases; junction bases not matched to a gene: 16. The CDR3 totals 18 residues. The PCR had 60 Vbeta and 13 Jbeta primers. Profiled with immunoSEQ multiplex PCR; TCRdb holds only in-frame clones, not every one. This table has nearly 300,000 clones, 70% to 90% appearing once. The sequenced sample was PBMCs. V gene TRBV28 combines with J gene TRBJ1-1; TRBD1 matches 7 bases. This TCR came from a man aged 40-50 years in good health and CMV-seropositive. CDR3 nucleotide sequence: TGTGCCAGCAGTTTGGCCGGGAGTCAGGGGGTCTGGGACACTGAAGCTTTCTTT. As protein: CASSLAGSQGVWDTEAFF. The variable domain in full, completed from reference TRBV28 and TRBJ1-1, reads DVKVTQSSRYLVKRTGEKVFLECVQDMDHENMFWYRQDPGLGLRLIYFSYDVKMKEKGDIPEGYSVSREKKERFSLILESASTNQTSMYLCASSLAGSQGVWDTEAFFGQGTRLTVV.